This is a list of T cell receptor beta chains from one sample in a study of blood T cell repertoires in COVID-19. Profiling relied on immunoSEQ multiplex PCR, and the TCRdb table lists in-frame clones only, not all of them. The data show roughly 140,000 clones, around 84% seen once. The sequenced material came from peripheral blood. These receptor sequences come from a woman aged 55-69 years with COVID-19, enrolled during active disease. CDR3s include the opening cysteine and the closing phenylalanine or tryptophan. D genes are given only for firm matches. Clone size, where shown, is once, few, many, or a class for clones that have expanded.

v_call	d_call	j_call	clone_size	cdr3_aa	cdr3_nt
TRBV9	TRBD2	TRBJ2-1	NA	CASSVEPPASGRPHEQFF	TGTGCCAGCAGCGTAGAGCCCCCGGCTAGCGGGAGGCCTCATGAGCAGTTCTTC
TRBV10-1	NA	TRBJ2-1	NA	CASSEGVNEQFF	TGCGCCAGCAGTGAAGGAGTCAATGAGCAGTTCTTC
TRBV3-1/TRBV3-2	NA	TRBJ2-1	NA	CASSRGVSTGNEQFF	TGTGCCAGCAGCCGGGGGGTTAGCACGGGCAATGAGCAGTTCTTC
TRBV4-2	NA	TRBJ2-2	few	CASSPPGETGELFF	TGTGCCAGCAGCCCTCCAGGGGAAACCGGGGAGCTGTTTTTT
TRBV18	TRBD2	TRBJ2-2	NA	CASSPNGGSATGELFF	TGTGCCAGCTCACCAAATGGCGGGAGCGCCACCGGGGAGCTGTTTTTT
TRBV4-2	TRBD1	TRBJ1-4	NA	CASSQGQGADEKLFF	TGTGCCAGCAGCCAAGGACAGGGGGCAGATGAAAAACTGTTTTTT
TRBV5-1	NA	TRBJ2-3	NA	CASSRSTDTQYF	TGCGCCAGCAGCCGTAGCACAGATACGCAGTATTTT
TRBV6-1	NA	TRBJ1-5	once	CASSDRGYSNQPQHF	TGTGCCAGCAGTGATCGGGGTTATAGCAATCAGCCCCAGCATTTT
TRBV7-9	NA	TRBJ1-3	NA	CASSLGGAGNTIYF	TGTGCCAGCAGCTTAGGGGGGGCTGGAAACACCATATATTTT
TRBV20-1	TRBD2	TRBJ2-3	NA	CSASHPPGREETDTQYF	TGCAGTGCTAGTCACCCGCCTGGGCGGGAGGAAACAGATACGCAGTATTTT
TRBV9	TRBD2	TRBJ2-3	NA	CASSAFSGTSGTDTQYF	TGTGCCAGCAGCGCCTTTTCCGGGACTAGCGGGACGGATACGCAGTATTTT
TRBV19	TRBD1	TRBJ1-2	NA	CASARRDRGGGYTF	TGTGCCAGCGCCAGACGGGACAGGGGAGGTGGCTACACCTTC
TRBV5-1	TRBD1	TRBJ2-2	NA	CASSLEIPGGPGELFF	TGCGCCAGCAGCTTGGAAATTCCAGGGGGCCCCGGGGAGCTGTTTTTT